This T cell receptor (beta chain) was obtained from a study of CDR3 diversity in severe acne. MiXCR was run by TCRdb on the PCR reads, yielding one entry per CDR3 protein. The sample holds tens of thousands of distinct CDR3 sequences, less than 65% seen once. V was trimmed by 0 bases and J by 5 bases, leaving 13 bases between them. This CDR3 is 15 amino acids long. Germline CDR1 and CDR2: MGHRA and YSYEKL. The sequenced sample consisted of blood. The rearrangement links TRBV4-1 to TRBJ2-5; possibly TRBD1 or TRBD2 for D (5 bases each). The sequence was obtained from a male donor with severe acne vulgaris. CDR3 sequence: CASSQDGQGRETQYF. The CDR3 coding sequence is TGCGCCAGCAGCCAAGATGGCCAGGGACGGGAGACCCAGTACTTC.